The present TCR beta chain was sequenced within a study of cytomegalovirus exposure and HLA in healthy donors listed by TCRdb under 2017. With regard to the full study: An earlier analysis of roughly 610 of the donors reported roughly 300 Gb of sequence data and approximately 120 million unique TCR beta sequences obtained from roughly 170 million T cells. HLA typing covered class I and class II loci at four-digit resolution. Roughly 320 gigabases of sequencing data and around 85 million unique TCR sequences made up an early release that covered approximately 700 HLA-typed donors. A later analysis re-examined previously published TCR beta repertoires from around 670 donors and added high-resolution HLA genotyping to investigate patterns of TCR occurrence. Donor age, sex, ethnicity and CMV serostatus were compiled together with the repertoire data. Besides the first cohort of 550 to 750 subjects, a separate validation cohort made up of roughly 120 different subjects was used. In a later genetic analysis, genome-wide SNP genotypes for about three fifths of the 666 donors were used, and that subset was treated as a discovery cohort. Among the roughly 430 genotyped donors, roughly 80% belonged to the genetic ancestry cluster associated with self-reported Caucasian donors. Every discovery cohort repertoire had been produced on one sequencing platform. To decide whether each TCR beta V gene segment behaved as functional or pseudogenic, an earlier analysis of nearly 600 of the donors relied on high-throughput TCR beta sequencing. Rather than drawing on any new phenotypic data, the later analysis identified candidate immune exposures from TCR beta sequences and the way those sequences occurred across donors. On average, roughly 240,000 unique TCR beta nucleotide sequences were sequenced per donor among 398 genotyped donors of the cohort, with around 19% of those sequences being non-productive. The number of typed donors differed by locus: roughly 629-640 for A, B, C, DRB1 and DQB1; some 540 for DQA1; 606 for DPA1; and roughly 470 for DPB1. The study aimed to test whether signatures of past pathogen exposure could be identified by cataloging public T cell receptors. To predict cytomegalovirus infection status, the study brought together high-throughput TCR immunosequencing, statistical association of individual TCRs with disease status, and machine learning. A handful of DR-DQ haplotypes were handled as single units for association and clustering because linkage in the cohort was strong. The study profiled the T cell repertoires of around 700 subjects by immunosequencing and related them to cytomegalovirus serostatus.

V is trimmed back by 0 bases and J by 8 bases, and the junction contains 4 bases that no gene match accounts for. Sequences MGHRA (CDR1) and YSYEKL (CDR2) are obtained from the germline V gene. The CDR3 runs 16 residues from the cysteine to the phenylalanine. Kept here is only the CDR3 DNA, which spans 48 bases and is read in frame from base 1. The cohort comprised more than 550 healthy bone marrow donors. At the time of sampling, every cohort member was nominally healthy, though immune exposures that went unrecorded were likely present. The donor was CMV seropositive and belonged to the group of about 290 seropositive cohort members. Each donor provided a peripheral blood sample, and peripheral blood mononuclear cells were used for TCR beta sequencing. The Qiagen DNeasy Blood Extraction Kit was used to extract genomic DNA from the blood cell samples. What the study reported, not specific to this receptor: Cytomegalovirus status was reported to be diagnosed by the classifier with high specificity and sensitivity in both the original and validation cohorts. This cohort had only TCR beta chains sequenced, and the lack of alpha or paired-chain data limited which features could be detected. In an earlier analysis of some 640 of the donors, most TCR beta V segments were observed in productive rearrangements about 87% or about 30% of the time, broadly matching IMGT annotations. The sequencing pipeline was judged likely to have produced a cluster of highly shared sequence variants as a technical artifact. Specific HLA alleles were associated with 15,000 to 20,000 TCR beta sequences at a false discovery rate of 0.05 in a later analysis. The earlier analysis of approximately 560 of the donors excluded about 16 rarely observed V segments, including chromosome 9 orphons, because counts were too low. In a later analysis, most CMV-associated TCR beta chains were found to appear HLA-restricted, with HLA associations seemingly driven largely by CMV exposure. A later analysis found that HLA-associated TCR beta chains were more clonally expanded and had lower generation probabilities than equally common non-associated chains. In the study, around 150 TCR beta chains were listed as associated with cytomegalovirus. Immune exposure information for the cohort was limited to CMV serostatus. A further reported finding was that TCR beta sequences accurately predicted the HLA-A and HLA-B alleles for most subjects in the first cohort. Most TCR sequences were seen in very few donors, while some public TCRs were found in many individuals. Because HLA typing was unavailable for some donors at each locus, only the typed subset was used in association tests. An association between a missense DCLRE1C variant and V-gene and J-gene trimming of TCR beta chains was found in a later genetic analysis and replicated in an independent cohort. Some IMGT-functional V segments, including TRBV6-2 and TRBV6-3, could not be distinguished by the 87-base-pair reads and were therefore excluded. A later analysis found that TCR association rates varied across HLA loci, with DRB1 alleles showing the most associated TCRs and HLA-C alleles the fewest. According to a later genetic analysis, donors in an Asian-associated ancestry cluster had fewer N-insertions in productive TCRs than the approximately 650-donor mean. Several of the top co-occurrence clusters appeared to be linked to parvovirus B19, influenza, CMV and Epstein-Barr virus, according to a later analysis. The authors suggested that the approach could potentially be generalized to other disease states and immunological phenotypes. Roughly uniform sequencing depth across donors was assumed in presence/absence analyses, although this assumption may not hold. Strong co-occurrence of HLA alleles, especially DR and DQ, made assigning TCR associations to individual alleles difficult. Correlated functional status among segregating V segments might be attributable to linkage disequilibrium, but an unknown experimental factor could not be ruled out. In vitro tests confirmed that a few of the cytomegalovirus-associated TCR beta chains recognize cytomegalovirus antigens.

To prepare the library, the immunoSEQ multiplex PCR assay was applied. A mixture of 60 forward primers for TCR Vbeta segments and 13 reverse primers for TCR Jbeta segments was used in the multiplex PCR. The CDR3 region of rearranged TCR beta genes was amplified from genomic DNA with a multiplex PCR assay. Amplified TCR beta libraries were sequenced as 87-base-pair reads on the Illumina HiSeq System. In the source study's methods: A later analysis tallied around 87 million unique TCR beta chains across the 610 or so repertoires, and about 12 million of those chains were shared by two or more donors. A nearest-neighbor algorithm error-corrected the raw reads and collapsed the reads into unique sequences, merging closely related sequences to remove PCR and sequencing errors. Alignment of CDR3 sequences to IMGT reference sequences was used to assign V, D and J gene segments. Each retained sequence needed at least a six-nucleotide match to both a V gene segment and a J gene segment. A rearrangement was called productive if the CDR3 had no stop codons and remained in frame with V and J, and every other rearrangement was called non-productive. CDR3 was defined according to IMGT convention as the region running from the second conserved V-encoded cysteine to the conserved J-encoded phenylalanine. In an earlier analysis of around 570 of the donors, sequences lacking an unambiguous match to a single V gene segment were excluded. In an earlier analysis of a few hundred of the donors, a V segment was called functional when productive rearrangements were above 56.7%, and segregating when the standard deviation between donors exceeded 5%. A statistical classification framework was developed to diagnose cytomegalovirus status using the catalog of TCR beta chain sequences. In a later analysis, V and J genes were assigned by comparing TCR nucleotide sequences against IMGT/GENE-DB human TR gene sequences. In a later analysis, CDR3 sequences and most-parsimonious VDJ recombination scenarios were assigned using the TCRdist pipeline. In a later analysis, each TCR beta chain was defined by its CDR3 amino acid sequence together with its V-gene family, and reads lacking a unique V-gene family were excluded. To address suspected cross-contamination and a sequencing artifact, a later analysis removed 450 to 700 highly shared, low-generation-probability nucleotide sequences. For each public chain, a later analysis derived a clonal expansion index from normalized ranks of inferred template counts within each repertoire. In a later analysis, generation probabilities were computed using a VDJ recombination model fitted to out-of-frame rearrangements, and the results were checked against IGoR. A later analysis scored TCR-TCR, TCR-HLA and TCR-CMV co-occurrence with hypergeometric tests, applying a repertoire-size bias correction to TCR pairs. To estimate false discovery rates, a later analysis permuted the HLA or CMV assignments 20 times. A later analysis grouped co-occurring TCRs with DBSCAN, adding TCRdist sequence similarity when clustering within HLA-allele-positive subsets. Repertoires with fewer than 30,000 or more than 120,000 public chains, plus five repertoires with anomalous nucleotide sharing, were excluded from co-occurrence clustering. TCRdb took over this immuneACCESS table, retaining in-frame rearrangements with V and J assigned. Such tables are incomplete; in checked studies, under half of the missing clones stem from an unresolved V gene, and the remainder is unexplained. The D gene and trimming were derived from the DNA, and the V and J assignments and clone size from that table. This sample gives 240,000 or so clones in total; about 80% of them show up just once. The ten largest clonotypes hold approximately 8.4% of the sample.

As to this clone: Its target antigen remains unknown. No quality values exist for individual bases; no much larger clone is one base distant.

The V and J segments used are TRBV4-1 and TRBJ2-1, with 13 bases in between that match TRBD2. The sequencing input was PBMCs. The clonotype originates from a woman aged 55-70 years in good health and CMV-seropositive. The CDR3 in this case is CASSQDGLAGVDEQFF. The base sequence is TGCGCCAGCAGCCAAGACGGACTAGCGGGAGTAGATGAGCAGTTCTTC.